The rows below give T cell receptor beta chains drawn from one sample of a study of blood T cell repertoires in COVID-19. Using immunoSEQ multiplex PCR, the repertoire was profiled, and TCRdb retains in-frame clones only, with some absent. The repertoire holds 100,000 to 150,000 clones, with around 80% as singletons. Sequencing was performed on peripheral blood. The receptors were gathered from a man aged 65 to 85 with acute or convalescent COVID-19. Each CDR3 is given with its conserved first and last residue. D genes are given only for firm matches. Rows give clone size only sometimes, using once, few, many, or a class for an expanded clone.

d_call: TRBD1
v_call: TRBV9
j_call: TRBJ2-7
cdr3_length: 15
clone_size: .
cdr3_nt: TGTGCCAGCAGCGTCACCGGGACAGAACCCTACGAGCAGTACTTC
cdr3_aa: CASSVTGTEPYEQYF

d_call: TRBD1
v_call: TRBV19
j_call: TRBJ1-2
cdr3_length: 13
clone_size: few
cdr3_nt: TGTGCCAGTAGTCCTACAGGGGCGGGAGGCTACACCTTC
cdr3_aa: CASSPTGAGGYTF

d_call: TRBD1
v_call: TRBV4-1
j_call: TRBJ2-7
cdr3_length: 15
clone_size: .
cdr3_nt: TGCGCCAGCAGCCAGGGGGGACAGGTTTCCTACGAGCAGTACTTC
cdr3_aa: CASSQGGQVSYEQYF

d_call: TRBD2
v_call: TRBV7-3
j_call: TRBJ2-1
cdr3_length: 14
clone_size: once
cdr3_nt: TGTGCCAGCAGCTTAAGTACTAGCGTAGGTGAGCAGTTCTTC
cdr3_aa: CASSLSTSVGEQFF

d_call: TRBD2
v_call: TRBV10-1
j_call: TRBJ2-1
cdr3_length: 17
clone_size: .
cdr3_nt: TGCGCCAGCAGTAGGGGACTAGCGGGGGGCTCGTACAATGAGCAGTTCTTC
cdr3_aa: CASSRGLAGGSYNEQFF

d_call: .
v_call: TRBV2
j_call: TRBJ1-5
cdr3_length: 13
clone_size: .
cdr3_nt: TGTGCCAGCAGTGGGAGCCGCAATCAGCCCCAGCATTTT
cdr3_aa: CASSGSRNQPQHF

d_call: TRBD1
v_call: TRBV10-3
j_call: TRBJ1-1
cdr3_length: 15
clone_size: .
cdr3_nt: TGTGCCATCAGAGACCTGGGACAGGGGGATACTGAAGCTTTCTTT
cdr3_aa: CAIRDLGQGDTEAFF

d_call: .
v_call: TRBV7-3
j_call: TRBJ1-1
cdr3_length: 13
clone_size: .
cdr3_nt: TGTGCCAGCAGCTGGGACAAGAACACTGAAGCTTTCTTT
cdr3_aa: CASSWDKNTEAFF

d_call: .
v_call: TRBV29-1
j_call: TRBJ1-1
cdr3_length: 14
clone_size: .
cdr3_nt: TGCAGCGCACAGGAGGGGGGGGTAGACACTGAAGCTTTCTTT
cdr3_aa: CSAQEGGVDTEAFF

d_call: TRBD1
v_call: TRBV11-2
j_call: TRBJ1-2
cdr3_length: 15
clone_size: .
cdr3_nt: TGTGCCAGCAGCGAAGGGACAGGGAATCGGTTTGGCTACACCTTC
cdr3_aa: CASSEGTGNRFGYTF

d_call: .
v_call: TRBV24-1
j_call: TRBJ2-3
cdr3_length: 14
clone_size: .
cdr3_nt: TGTGCCACCAGTGGGGCAGGGTCATTAGATACGCAGTATTTT
cdr3_aa: CATSGAGSLDTQYF